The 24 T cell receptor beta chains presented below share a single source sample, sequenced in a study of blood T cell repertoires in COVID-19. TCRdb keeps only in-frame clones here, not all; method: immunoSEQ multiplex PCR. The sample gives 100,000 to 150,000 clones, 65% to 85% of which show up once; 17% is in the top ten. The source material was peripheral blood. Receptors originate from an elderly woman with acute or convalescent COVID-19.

For the CDR3, the DNA is TGTGCCAGCAGCTTAGAACTACAAGAGACCCAGTACTTC. It codes for CASSLELQETQYF. V gene TRBV5-4 combines with J gene TRBJ2-5; D is unresolved. The CDR3 extends over 13 amino acids. V lost 2 bases and J 2 bases, leaving 7 bases between the germline ends. Germline V gives CDR1 SGHNT, CDR2 YYREEE (reference sequence).

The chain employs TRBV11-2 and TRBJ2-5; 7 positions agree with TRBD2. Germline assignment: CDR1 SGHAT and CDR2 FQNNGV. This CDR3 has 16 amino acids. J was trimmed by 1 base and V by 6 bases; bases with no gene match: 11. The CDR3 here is CASSTSVGGSQETQYF. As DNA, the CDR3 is TGTGCCAGCAGTACTAGCGTCGGGGGTTCCCAAGAGACCCAGTACTTC.

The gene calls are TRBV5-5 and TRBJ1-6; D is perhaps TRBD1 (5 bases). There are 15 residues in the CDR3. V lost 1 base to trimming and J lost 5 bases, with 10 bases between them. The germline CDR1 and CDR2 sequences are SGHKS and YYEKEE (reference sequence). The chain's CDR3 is CASSLIGRDNSPLHF. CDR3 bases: TGTGCCAGCAGCTTGATAGGCAGGGATAATTCACCCCTCCACTTT.

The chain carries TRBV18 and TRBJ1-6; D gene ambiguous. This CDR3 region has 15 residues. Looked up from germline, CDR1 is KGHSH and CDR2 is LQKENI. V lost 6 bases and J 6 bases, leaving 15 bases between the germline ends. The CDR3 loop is CASSPKGGSNSPLHF. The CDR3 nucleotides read TGTGCCAGCTCTCCAAAAGGTGGGAGTAATTCACCCCTCCACTTT.

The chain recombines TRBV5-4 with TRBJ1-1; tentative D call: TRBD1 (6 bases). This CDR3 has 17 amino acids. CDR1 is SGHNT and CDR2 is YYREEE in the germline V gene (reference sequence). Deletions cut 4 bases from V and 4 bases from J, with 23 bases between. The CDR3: CASSPEGGGPQSTEAFF. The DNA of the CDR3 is TGTGCCAGCAGCCCCGAAGGGGGGGGCCCGCAGAGCACTGAAGCTTTCTTT. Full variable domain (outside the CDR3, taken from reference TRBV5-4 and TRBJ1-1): ETGVTQSPTHLIKTRGQQVTLRCSSQSGHNTVSWYQQALGQGPQFIFQYYREEENGRGNFPPRFSGLQFPNYSSELNVNALELDDSALYLCASSPEGGGPQSTEAFFGQGTRLTVV.

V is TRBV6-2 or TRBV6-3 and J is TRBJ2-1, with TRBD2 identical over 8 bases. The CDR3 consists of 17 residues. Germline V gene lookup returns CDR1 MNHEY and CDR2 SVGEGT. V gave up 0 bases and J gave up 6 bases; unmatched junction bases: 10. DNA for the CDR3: TGTGCCAGCAGTTACTCGAAAGGTCGGGGGGGGCCCAATGAGCAGTTCTTC. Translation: CASSYSKGRGGPNEQFF.

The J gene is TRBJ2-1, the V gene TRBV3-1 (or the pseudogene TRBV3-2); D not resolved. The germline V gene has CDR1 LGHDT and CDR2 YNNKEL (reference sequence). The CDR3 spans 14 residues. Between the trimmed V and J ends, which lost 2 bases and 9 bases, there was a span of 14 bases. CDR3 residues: CASSQPPRYGEQFF. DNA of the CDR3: TGTGCCAGCAGCCAACCCCCGCGTTACGGTGAGCAGTTCTTC.

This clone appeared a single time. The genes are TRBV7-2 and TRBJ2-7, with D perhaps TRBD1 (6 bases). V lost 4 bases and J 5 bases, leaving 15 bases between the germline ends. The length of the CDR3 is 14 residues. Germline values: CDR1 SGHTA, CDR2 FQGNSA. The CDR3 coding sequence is TGTGCCAGCAGCTCCAGGGGTTCAGAACACGAGCAGTACTTC. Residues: CASSSRGSEHEQYF.

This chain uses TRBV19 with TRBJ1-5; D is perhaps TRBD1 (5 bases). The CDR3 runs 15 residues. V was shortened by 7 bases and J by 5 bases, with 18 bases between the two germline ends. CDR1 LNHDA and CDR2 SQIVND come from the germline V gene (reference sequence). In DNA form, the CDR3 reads TGTGCCAGTACCATCGACGCGGGGCGAGATCAGCCCCAGCATTTT. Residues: CASTIDAGRDQPQHF.

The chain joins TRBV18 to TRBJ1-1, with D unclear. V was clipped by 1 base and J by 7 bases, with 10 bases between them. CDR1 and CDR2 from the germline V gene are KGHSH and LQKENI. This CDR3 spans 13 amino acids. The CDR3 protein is CASSPLDGNEAFF. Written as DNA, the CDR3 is TGTGCCAGCTCACCACTGGACGGGAATGAAGCTTTCTTT.

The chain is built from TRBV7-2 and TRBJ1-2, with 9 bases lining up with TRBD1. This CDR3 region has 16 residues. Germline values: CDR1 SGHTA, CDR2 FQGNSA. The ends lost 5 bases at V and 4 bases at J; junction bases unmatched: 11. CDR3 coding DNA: TGTGCCAGCAGCCTTCAATCCGGGACAGGGCGCTATGGCTACACCTTC. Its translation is CASSLQSGTGRYGYTF.

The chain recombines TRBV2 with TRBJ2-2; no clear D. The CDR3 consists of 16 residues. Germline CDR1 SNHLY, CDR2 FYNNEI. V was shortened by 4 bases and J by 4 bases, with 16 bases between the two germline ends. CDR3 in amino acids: CASSVGLNLVTGELFF. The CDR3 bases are TGTGCCAGCAGTGTCGGGTTAAACTTGGTCACCGGGGAGCTGTTTTTT.

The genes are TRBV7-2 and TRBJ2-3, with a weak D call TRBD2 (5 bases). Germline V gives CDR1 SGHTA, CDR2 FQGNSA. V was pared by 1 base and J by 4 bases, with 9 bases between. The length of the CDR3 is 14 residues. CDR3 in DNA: TGTGCCAGCAGCTTAGGGACTTTACCAGATACGCAGTATTTT. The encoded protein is CASSLGTLPDTQYF.

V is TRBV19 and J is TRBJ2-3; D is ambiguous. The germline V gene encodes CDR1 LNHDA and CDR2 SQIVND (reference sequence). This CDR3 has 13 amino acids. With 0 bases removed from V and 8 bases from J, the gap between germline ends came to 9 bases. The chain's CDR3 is CASSIEASGTQYF. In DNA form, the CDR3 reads TGTGCCAGTAGTATAGAGGCCTCTGGTACGCAGTATTTT.

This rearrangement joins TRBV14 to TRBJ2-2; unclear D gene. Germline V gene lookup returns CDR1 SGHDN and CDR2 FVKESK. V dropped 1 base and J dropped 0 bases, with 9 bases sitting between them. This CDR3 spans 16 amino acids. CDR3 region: CASSQVRSANTGELFF. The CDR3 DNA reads TGTGCCAGCAGCCAAGTTCGTTCCGCGAACACCGGGGAGCTGTTTTTT. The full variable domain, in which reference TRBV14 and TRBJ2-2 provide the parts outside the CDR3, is EAGVTQFPSHSVIEKGQTVTLRCDPISGHDNLYWYRRVMGKEIKFLLHFVKESKQDESGMPNNRFLAERTGGTYSTLKVQPAELEDSGVYFCASSQVRSANTGELFFGEGSRLTVL.

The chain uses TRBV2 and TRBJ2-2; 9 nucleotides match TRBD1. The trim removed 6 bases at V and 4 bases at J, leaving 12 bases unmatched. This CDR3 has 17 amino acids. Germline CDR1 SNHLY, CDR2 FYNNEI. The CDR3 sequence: CASSNLPGQGATGELFF. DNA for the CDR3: TGTGCCAGCAGCAACCTTCCGGGACAGGGAGCCACCGGGGAGCTGTTTTTT.

The CDR3 coding sequence is TGTGCCAGCAGTTTAGATATCAGAACTGAAGCTTTCTTT. Translated, it gives CASSLDIRTEAFF. The rearrangement links TRBV12-3 or TRBV12-4 to TRBJ1-1; D remains ambiguous. The CDR3 runs to 13 residues. V was cut by 1 base and J by 5 bases, with 8 bases left in between.

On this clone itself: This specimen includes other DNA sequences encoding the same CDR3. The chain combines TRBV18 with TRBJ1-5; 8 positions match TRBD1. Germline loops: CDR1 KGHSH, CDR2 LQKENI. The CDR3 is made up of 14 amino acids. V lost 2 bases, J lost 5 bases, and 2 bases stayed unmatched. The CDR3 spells CASSPGTGDQPQHF. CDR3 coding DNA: TGTGCCAGCTCACCAGGGACAGGAGATCAGCCCCAGCATTTT.

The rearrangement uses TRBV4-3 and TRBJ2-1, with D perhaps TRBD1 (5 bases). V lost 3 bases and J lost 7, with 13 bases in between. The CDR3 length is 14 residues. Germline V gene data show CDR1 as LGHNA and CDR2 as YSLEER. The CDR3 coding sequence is TGCGCCAGCAGCCAGGCAGGGCTCTGGAATGAGCAGTTCTTC. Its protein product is CASSQAGLWNEQFF.

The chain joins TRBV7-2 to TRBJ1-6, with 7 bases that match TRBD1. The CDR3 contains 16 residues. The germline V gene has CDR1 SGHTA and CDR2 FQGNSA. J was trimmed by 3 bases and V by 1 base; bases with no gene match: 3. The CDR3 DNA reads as TGTGCCAGCAGCTTAGGGGACAGACTCTATAATTCACCCCTCCACTTT. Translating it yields CASSLGDRLYNSPLHF. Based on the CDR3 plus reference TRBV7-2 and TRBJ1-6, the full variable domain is GAGVSQSPSNKVTEKGKDVELRCDPISGHTALYWYRQSLGQGLEFLIYFQGNSAPDKSGLPSDRFSAERTGGSVSTLTIQRTQQEDSAVYLCASSLGDRLYNSPLHFGNGTRLTVT.

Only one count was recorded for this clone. The CDR3, as DNA: TGTGCCAGCAATGCTAGCCGGGGGAACAATCAGCCCCAGCATTTT. It encodes CASNASRGNNQPQHF. The chain links TRBV6-5 to TRBJ1-5; perhaps TRBD1 as D (5 bases). The CDR3 covers 15 residues. Deletions cut 7 bases from V and 3 bases from J, with 16 bases between. Germline V CDR1 and CDR2: MNHEY, SVGAGI.

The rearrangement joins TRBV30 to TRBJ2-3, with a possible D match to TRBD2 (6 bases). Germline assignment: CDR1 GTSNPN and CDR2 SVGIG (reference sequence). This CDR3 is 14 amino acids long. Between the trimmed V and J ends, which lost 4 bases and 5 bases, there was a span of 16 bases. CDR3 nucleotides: TGTGCCTGGACGGCGGGACCCGATGGAGATACGCAGTATTTT. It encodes CAWTAGPDGDTQYF.

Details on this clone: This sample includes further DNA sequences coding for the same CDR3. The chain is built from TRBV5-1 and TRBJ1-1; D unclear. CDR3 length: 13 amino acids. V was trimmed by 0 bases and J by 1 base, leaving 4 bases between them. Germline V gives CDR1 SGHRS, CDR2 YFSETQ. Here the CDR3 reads CASSLAKNTEAFF. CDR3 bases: TGCGCCAGCAGCTTGGCCAAGAACACTGAAGCTTTCTTT.

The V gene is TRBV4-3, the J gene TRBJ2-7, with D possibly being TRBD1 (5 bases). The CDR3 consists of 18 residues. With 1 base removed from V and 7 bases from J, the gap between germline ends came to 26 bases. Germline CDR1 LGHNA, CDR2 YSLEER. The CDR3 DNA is TGCGCCAGCAGCCAAGGGATCCGCCAGGGCCCGAAGATGGGAGAGCAGTACTTC. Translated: CASSQGIRQGPKMGEQYF.